Below, 30 T cell receptor beta chains from the same sample are listed, as sequenced in a study of T cell responses to AZD1222 COVID-19 vaccine. Using immunoSEQ multiplex PCR, the repertoire was profiled, and TCRdb retains in-frame clones only, with some absent. The sample has around 130,000 clones; approximately 93% are singletons. This specimen consisted of peripheral blood, obtained on day 0 of AZD1222 vaccination. The receptors here all came from an adult in good health.

The chain is built from TRBV5-1 and TRBJ1-2; 10 nucleotides align to TRBD1. The CDR3 sequence is 14 residues long. Looked up from germline, CDR1 is SGHRS and CDR2 is YFSETQ. J lost 4 bases, V lost 4 bases, and 4 bases had no gene match. The CDR3 DNA follows: TGCGCCAGCAGCCAAGGACAGGGGGGCTATGGCTACACCTTC. The encoded protein is CASSQGQGGYGYTF.

The gene calls are TRBV3-1 (or the pseudogene TRBV3-2) and TRBJ2-7; 9 nucleotides align to TRBD1. V was pared by 4 bases and J by 0 bases, with 4 bases of the junction left unmatched. Germline CDR1 is LGHDT and CDR2 is YNNKEL (reference sequence). This CDR3 region has 15 residues. CDR3 coding DNA: TGTGCCAGCAGCCTGGGACAGGGACCCTCCTACGAGCAGTACTTC. Its translation is CASSLGQGPSYEQYF.

The chain combines TRBV28 with TRBJ1-6, with 9 bases lining up with TRBD1. The CDR3 is 13 residues long. Germline values: CDR1 MDHEN, CDR2 SYDVKM. V lost 8 bases to trimming and J lost 10 bases; unmatched junction nucleotides: 6. The CDR3 coding sequence is TGTGCCAGCTCTGGGACAGGGCGCTCACCCCTCCACTTT. Translating gives CASSGTGRSPLHF.

The V call is TRBV10-3, the J call TRBJ2-7, with 9 bases identical to TRBD1. V lost 11 bases, J lost 3 bases, and 14 bases stayed unmatched. This CDR3 is 15 amino acids long. The germline V gene encodes CDR1 ENHRY and CDR2 SYGVKD. CDR3 DNA: TGTGCCGTCACCGGGACAGGGAAGGATGGCTACGAGCAGTACTTC. This codes for CAVTGTGKDGYEQYF.

The chain uses TRBV28 and TRBJ1-3, with D perhaps matching TRBD1 (5 bases). V shed 7 bases and J shed 9 bases, with 13 bases lying between them. CDR3 length equals 12 residues. Germline values: CDR1 MDHEN, CDR2 SYDVKM. CDR3 loop: CASTLGQTTIYF. The CDR3 coding sequence is TGTGCCAGCACTTTGGGGCAGACCACCATATATTTT.

V and J are TRBV6-5 and TRBJ1-2; D possibly corresponds to TRBD1 (5 bases). The germline V and J ends were trimmed by 2 bases and 0 bases, with 10 bases remaining between them. The CDR3 is 15 amino acids. The germline gives CDR1 MNHEY, CDR2 SVGAGI. The CDR3 reads CASSYKGTSNYGYTF. The CDR3 DNA reads as TGTGCCAGCAGTTACAAGGGGACTTCTAACTATGGCTACACCTTC.

This clone has only one observation. This CDR3 is also generated by other DNA sequences in the sample. The chain carries TRBV6-6 and TRBJ2-1, with D hard to call. Germline CDR1 and CDR2: MNHNY and SVGAGI (reference sequence). The CDR3 extends over 14 amino acids. Deletions cut 0 bases from V and 4 bases from J, with 7 bases between. CDR3 residues: CASSYSRVYNEQFF. The CDR3 nucleotides read TGTGCCAGCAGTTACTCTAGGGTTTACAATGAGCAGTTCTTC.

The rearrangement links TRBV29-1 to TRBJ1-2; a possible D gene is TRBD1 (6 bases). The CDR3 sequence is 13 residues long. Germline-derived CDR1 and CDR2 are SQVTM and ANQGSEA. V was clipped by 7 bases and J by 6 bases, with 18 bases between them. CDR3 DNA: TGCAGCGCAGCCCCCGAAGGGGGGGATGGCTACACCTTC. Its protein is CSAAPEGGDGYTF.

This rearrangement joins TRBV27 to TRBJ2-2; tentatively, D is TRBD1 (6 bases). The germline V gene has CDR1 MNHEY and CDR2 SMNVEV (reference sequence). The CDR3 totals 15 residues. The ends were cut back, 3 bases at V and 2 bases at J, with 10 bases in the middle. The CDR3 sequence: CASSLYRANTGELFF. The DNA of the CDR3 is TGTGCCAGCAGTTTGTACAGGGCAAACACCGGGGAGCTGTTTTTT.

The rearrangement links TRBV19 to TRBJ1-5, with D unresolved. The CDR3 is 14 amino acids. Per germline, CDR1 LNHDA and CDR2 SQIVND (reference sequence). V was cut by 3 bases and J by 3 bases, with 9 bases left in between. The CDR3 sequence is CASSIWRDNQPQHF. DNA of the CDR3: TGTGCCAGTAGTATCTGGAGGGACAATCAGCCCCAGCATTTT.

This sequence joins TRBV2 and TRBJ2-3; 7 nucleotides match TRBD2. CDR3 length: 18 amino acids. V lost 3 bases, J lost 1 base, and 13 bases stayed unmatched. CDR1 and CDR2 from the germline V gene are SNHLY and FYNNEI. Here the CDR3 reads CASSDWRERWVGTDTQYF. DNA of the CDR3: TGTGCCAGCAGTGACTGGCGGGAGCGGTGGGTAGGCACAGATACGCAGTATTTT. Variable domain in full (rest from reference TRBV2 and TRBJ2-3): EPEVTQTPSHQVTQMGQEVILRCVPISNHLYFYWYRQILGQKVEFLVSFYNNEISEKSEIFDDQFSVERPDGSNFTLKIRSTKLEDSAMYFCASSDWRERWVGTDTQYFGPGTRLTVL.

The J gene is TRBJ1-4, the V gene TRBV2; 7 nucleotides align to TRBD1. With 2 bases clipped from V and 8 bases from J, the junction kept 5 bases outside the gene matches. The CDR3 consists of 14 residues. Per germline, CDR1 SNHLY and CDR2 FYNNEI. The CDR3 spells CASSEQGGEEKLFF. The CDR3 nucleotides are TGTGCCAGCAGTGAACAGGGGGGCGAGGAAAAACTGTTTTTT.

The V call is TRBV2, the J call TRBJ2-7; D uncertain. Trimming shortened V by 6 bases and J by 0 bases, and 6 bases separated the two germline ends. CDR1 and CDR2 (germline): SNHLY, FYNNEI. The CDR3 loop spans 12 amino acids. The CDR3, as DNA: TGTGCCAGCAGCAGAAGCTCCTACGAGCAGTACTTC. Its protein product is CASSRSSYEQYF.

The V call is TRBV19, the J call TRBJ1-5; 9 nucleotides agree with TRBD1. The germline CDR1 and CDR2 sequences are LNHDA and SQIVND (reference sequence). CDR3 size: 15 residues. V lost 4 bases and J lost 8; bases outside the gene matches: 9. CDR3 coding DNA: TGTGCCAGTAGTAAATCCGGGACAGGGAACGAGCCCCAGCATTTT. This translates into CASSKSGTGNEPQHF.

This chain joins TRBV5-6 and TRBJ2-6; D perhaps matches TRBD2 (6 bases). CDR3 length equals 17 residues. Per germline, CDR1 SGHDT and CDR2 YYEEEE. The germline V and J ends were trimmed by 3 bases and 4 bases, with 17 bases remaining between them. CDR3 coding DNA: TGTGCCAGCAGCTATGCCTCGGGGGTCCACGGGGCCAACGTCCTGACTTTC. This codes for CASSYASGVHGANVLTF.

Worth noting for this clone: Other DNA variants within this sample encode the same CDR3. This sequence joins TRBV5-1 and TRBJ1-1; D perhaps matches TRBD1 (5 bases). There are 13 residues in the CDR3. The germline CDR1 and CDR2 sequences are SGHRS and YFSETQ. The V and J ends lost 4 bases and 4 bases respectively, with 11 bases between them. The chain's CDR3 is CASSLSQGTEAFF. The CDR3 coding sequence is TGCGCCAGCAGCCTCTCGCAGGGCACTGAAGCTTTCTTT.

The count of this clone is one. This chain connects TRBV5-1 to TRBJ1-1, with D possibly TRBD1 on 6 matching bases. The germline gives CDR1 SGHRS, CDR2 YFSETQ. V was pared by 4 bases and J by 2 bases, with 12 bases between. This CDR3 region has 14 residues. The CDR3 nucleotides are TGCGCCAGCAGCCCCTGGACAGTTAACACTGAAGCTTTCTTT. Amino acids: CASSPWTVNTEAFF.

This chain links TRBV6-5 with TRBJ1-2; the D gene is possibly TRBD1 (5 bases). V was trimmed by 2 bases and J by 0 bases, leaving 13 bases between them. This CDR3 has 16 residues. Germline V gene sequence: CDR1 MNHEY, CDR2 SVGAGI. CDR3 protein: CASSYRTLDTNYGYTF. The CDR3 DNA follows: TGTGCCAGCAGTTACCGGACACTGGACACTAACTATGGCTACACCTTC.

The chain combines TRBV6-5 with TRBJ1-1; possibly TRBD1 for D (6 bases). The CDR3 loop spans 16 amino acids. The V end lost 0 bases, the J end lost 0 bases, and 11 bases lay between the germline ends. Per the germline V gene, CDR1 is MNHEY and CDR2 is SVGAGI. Here the CDR3 reads CASSYSAGTLNTEAFF. CDR3 nucleotide sequence: TGTGCCAGCAGTTACTCCGCCGGGACACTGAACACTGAAGCTTTCTTT.

The J gene is TRBJ1-5, the V gene TRBV6-6; 9 bases map to TRBD1. Germline values: CDR1 MNHNY, CDR2 SVGAGI (reference sequence). V shed 6 bases and J 6 bases; nucleotides not matched to a gene: 12. The CDR3 has 16 residues. In nucleotides, the CDR3 is TGTGCCAGCAGCGTGGGGCGGGACAGGGAATTTCAGCCCCAGCATTTT. Translating gives CASSVGRDREFQPQHF.

The J gene is TRBJ2-5, the V gene TRBV9; 8 nucleotides match TRBD1. The germline V gene encodes CDR1 SGDLS and CDR2 YYNGEE. CDR3 size: 15 residues. The J segment lost 2 bases and the V segment lost 4 bases, leaving 7 bases of the junction unmatched. Here the CDR3 reads CASSLAGTGQETQYF. CDR3 DNA: TGTGCCAGCAGCCTGGCTGGGACAGGACAAGAGACCCAGTACTTC.

The chain employs TRBV15 and TRBJ2-3, with a tentative D call TRBD1 (5 bases). Germline CDR1 reads LNHNV; CDR2 reads YYDKDF (reference sequence). The CDR3 is 15 residues long. Trimming took 1 base from V and 0 from J, leaving 8 bases between them. The CDR3 bases are TGTGCCACCAGCAGAGCAGGGTCTAGCACAGATACGCAGTATTTT. Translated: CATSRAGSSTDTQYF. The full variable domain, its missing parts supplied by reference TRBV15 and TRBJ2-3, is DAMVIQNPRYQVTQFGKPVTLSCSQTLNHNVMYWYQQKSSQAPKLLFHYYDKDFNNEADTPDNFQSRRPNTSFCFLDIRSPGLGDTAMYLCATSRAGSSTDTQYFGPGTRLTVL.

The chain uses TRBV5-6 and TRBJ1-2; TRBD1 might be the D (6 bases). The CDR3 is 14 residues long. Germline V lookup: CDR1 SGHDT, CDR2 YYEEEE. V shed 0 bases and J shed 3 bases, with 9 bases lying between them. CDR3 in DNA: TGTGCCAGCAGCTTGGACAGGGCGGACTATGGCTACACCTTC. It codes for CASSLDRADYGYTF.

This chain connects TRBV6-5 to TRBJ2-5; 7 bases fit TRBD2. V dropped 6 bases and J dropped 2; count of bases not matched to a gene: 3. Per germline, CDR1 MNHEY and CDR2 SVGAGI. The CDR3 runs 13 residues. The CDR3 spells CASRVSGQETQYF. The CDR3 bases are TGTGCCAGCAGGGTTAGCGGGCAAGAGACCCAGTACTTC.

V gene TRBV13 combines with J gene TRBJ2-2, with TRBD1 matching over 8 bases. V lost 5 bases to trimming and J lost 4 bases; unmatched junction nucleotides: 9. Germline V CDR1 and CDR2: PRHDT, FYEKMQ (reference sequence). The CDR3 consists of 16 residues. In nucleotides, the CDR3 is TGTGCCAGCAGCGTACCGCAGGGGGCGCGCACCGGGGAGCTGTTTTTT. It codes for CASSVPQGARTGELFF.

The rearrangement uses TRBV7-9 and TRBJ1-6; D is possibly TRBD1 (6 bases). Trimming left V 5 bases short and J 8 bases short, with 10 bases between. Germline loops: CDR1 SEHNR, CDR2 FQNEAQ (reference sequence). The CDR3 totals 13 residues. CDR3 sequence reads: CASSLRTDSPLHF. The CDR3 DNA is TGTGCCAGCAGCCTCCGGACAGATTCACCCCTCCACTTT.

The chain joins TRBV5-6 to TRBJ1-3; D gene ambiguous. V was pared by 2 bases and J by 4 bases, with 10 bases between. The germline CDR1 and CDR2 sequences are SGHDT and YYEEEE. The CDR3 covers 14 residues. CDR3 sequence reads: CASSFGVSGNTIYF. In nucleotides, the CDR3 is TGTGCCAGCAGCTTTGGTGTGTCAGGAAACACCATATATTTT.

The V and J genes are TRBV7-9 and TRBJ2-7; D unresolved. Germline V gives CDR1 SEHNR, CDR2 FQNEAQ (reference sequence). The CDR3 contains 12 residues. With 5 bases removed from V and 2 bases from J, the gap between germline ends came to 7 bases. CDR3 nucleotide sequence: TGTGCCAGCAGCCACGGTGCCTACGAGCAGTACTTC. Protein: CASSHGAYEQYF.

This rearrangement joins TRBV6-2 or TRBV6-3 to TRBJ2-7; weak D call: TRBD2 (5 bases). Germline V gene data show CDR1 as MNHEY and CDR2 as SVGEGT. There are 14 residues in the CDR3. Trimming shortened V by 3 bases and J by 1 base, and 10 bases separated the two germline ends. The CDR3 region is CASSYRGGSYEQYF. The DNA of the CDR3 is TGTGCCAGCAGTTATCGGGGTGGTTCCTACGAGCAGTACTTC.

The chain employs TRBV27 and TRBJ2-3; tentatively, D is TRBD2 (6 bases). The CDR3 runs 14 residues. Trimming shortened V by 3 bases and J by 4 bases, and 11 bases separated the two germline ends. Germline V gene lookup returns CDR1 MNHEY and CDR2 SMNVEV (reference sequence). The CDR3 region is CASSFGGTSDTQYF. In DNA, the CDR3 is TGTGCCAGCAGTTTTGGGGGGACGTCAGATACGCAGTATTTT.